Detailed here is one TCR beta chain. Peripheral blood came from all dose cohorts at three timepoints. Generated by immunoSEQ multiplex PCR, the TCRdb table keeps only in-frame clones and is missing some. The repertoire consists of 90,000 to 100,000 clones, with approximately 90% occurring once and the leading ten covering roughly 0.5%. Germline CDR1 SGHRS, CDR2 YFSETQ. The CDR3 sequence is 14 residues long. V gave up 4 bases and J gave up 9 bases, with 17 bases separating them. The record originates from a study of OX40 agonist ivuxolimab in advanced cancers. For the study at large: Every 2 weeks, patients got intravenous ivuxolimab at one of six dose levels (0.01-10 mg/kg). Three individuals attained partial responses, comprising one hepatocellular carcinoma case and two cutaneous melanoma cases.

The sequencing used CD4+ or CD8+ T cells sorted from blood, collected in a trial of the OX40 agonist ivuxolimab. The TCR comes from an adult with an advanced solid tumor such as melanoma, head and neck, liver or kidney cancer. The chain carries TRBV5-1 and TRBJ2-1, with D tentatively TRBD1 (6 bases). CDR3 loop: CASSALQGTGEQFF. For the CDR3, the DNA is TGCGCCAGCAGCGCTCTACAGGGCACCGGTGAGCAGTTCTTC.